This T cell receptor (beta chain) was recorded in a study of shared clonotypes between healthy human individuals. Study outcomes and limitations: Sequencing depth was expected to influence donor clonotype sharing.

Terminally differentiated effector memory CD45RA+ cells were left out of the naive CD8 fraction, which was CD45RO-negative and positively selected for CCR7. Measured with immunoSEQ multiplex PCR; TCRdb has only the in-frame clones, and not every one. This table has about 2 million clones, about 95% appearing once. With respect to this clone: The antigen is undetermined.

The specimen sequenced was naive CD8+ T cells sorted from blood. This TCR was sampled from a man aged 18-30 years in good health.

CDR3 nucleotide sequence: TGTGCCAGCAGCTTACTAGCGGGAGACGACAATGAGCAGTTCTTC. Its protein is CASSLLAGDDNEQFF. This sequence joins TRBV13 and TRBJ2-1; 10 bases line up with TRBD2. Germline V CDR1 and CDR2: PRHDT, FYEKMQ (reference sequence). The V and J ends lost 2 bases and 5 bases, in that order; junction bases with no gene match: 3. The length of the CDR3 is 15 residues. The complete variable domain, with remaining parts taken from reference TRBV13 and TRBJ2-1, reads AAGVIQSPRHLIKEKRETATLKCYPIPRHDTVYWYQQGPGQDPQFLISFYEKMQSDKGSIPDRFSAQQFSDYHSELNMSSLELGDSALYFCASSLLAGDDNEQFFGPGTRLTVL.